This T cell receptor beta chain was documented in a study of T cells after yellow fever vaccination. Whole-study findings and limits: Clones from primary vaccination mostly reappeared after the booster (around 96% CD4, around 90% CD8). Some clonotypes, a small share, were shared between CD4 and CD8 compartments.

The table lists this clonotype with many counts. As yet, its antigen is unknown. The TCR cDNA carried a universal primer site and UMIs from 5'RACE template switching. TCRdb re-called the 5' RACE reads through MiXCR, storing one row per CDR3 protein. Of approximately 120,000 distinct CDR3 sequences listed, more than 6% are singletons. This sample comprised CD4+ T cells sorted from PBMCs, obtained 9 to 11 days after the first yellow fever vaccination. The source is a man younger than 30 who received the YFV17D yellow fever vaccine.

The CDR3 nucleotides read TGTGCCAGCAGCTTGGACAGGACCACAGATACGCAGTATTTT. The encoded protein is CASSLDRTTDTQYF. The chain carries TRBV7-2 and TRBJ2-3; 7 bases are shared with TRBD1. The length of the CDR3 is 14 residues. Germline CDR1 SGHTA, CDR2 FQGNSA. With 3 bases clipped from V and 2 bases from J, the junction kept 2 bases outside the gene matches.